This entry describes one T cell receptor (beta chain). Antigen unknown. This specimen belongs to a study of brain T cells in children with intractable seizures. General study results and limits: Patients' HCMV serostatus was unknown; virus specificity rests on CDR3 similarity alone.

Assay: immunoSEQ multiplex PCR; the TCRdb copy retains only in-frame clones and omits some. The table lists 340,000 or so clones, 93% of them singletons. The V and J ends lost 1 base and 5 bases respectively, with 15 bases between them. CDR1 and CDR2 (germline): SGHTA, FQGNSA. The CDR3 loop spans 16 amino acids. Sample time point: blood from clinic visit 5 months post-surgery; TSC patient then seizure free. V usage is TRBV7-2 and J usage is TRBJ2-1; weak D call: TRBD1 (6 bases). Material: peripheral blood, obtained 4 to 6 months after surgery. This TCR came from a boy in the first two years of life with tuberous sclerosis and intractable seizures. The DNA for the CDR3 is TGTGCCAGCAGCTTAGGTCCTGGACAGCCAGACAATGAGCAGTTCTTC. Protein sequence: CASSLGPGQPDNEQFF.